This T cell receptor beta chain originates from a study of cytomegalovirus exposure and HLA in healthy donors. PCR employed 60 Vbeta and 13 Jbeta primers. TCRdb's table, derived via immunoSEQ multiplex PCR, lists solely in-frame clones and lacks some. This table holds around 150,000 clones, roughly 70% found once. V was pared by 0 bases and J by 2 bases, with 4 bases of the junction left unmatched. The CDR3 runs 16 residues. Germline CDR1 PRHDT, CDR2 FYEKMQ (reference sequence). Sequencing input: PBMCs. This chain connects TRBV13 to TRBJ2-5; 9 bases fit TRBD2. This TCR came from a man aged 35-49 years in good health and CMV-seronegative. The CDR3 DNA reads TGTGCCAGCAGCTTAGGGACTAGCGGAAGGCAAGAGACCCAGTACTTC. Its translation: CASSLGTSGRQETQYF.